The clone carrying this T cell receptor beta chain was seen just once. This sample is part of a study of blood T cell repertoires in COVID-19. Study information: Acute and convalescent COVID-19 specimens originated in the United States, Italy and Spain.

Method: immunoSEQ multiplex PCR; TCRdb's copy keeps in-frame clones and lacks some. The repertoire holds 250,000 to 350,000 clones, with 86% as singletons. The TCR comes from a woman aged 25-40 years who had recovered from COVID-19. Sequenced material: peripheral blood.

CDR3 loop: CSTAGTANTGELFF. For the CDR3, the DNA is TGCAGCACAGCGGGGACCGCGAACACCGGGGAGCTGTTTTTT. The chain uses TRBV29-1 and TRBJ2-2; 7 nucleotides align to TRBD2. The CDR3 consists of 14 residues. V shed 8 bases and J 0 bases; nucleotides not matched to a gene: 6. Germline V gene sequence: CDR1 SQVTM, CDR2 ANQGSEA.